Listed here is a single T cell receptor beta chain. Trimming left V 4 bases short and J 9 bases short, with 19 bases between. CDR3 length: 15 residues. Germline V lookup: CDR1 SGHTA, CDR2 FQGNSA. This sample was included in a study of blood T cell repertoires in COVID-19. Study as a whole: Acute-phase and convalescent COVID-19 samples originated in the United States, Italy and Spain.

As originally analysed: Estimates of nucleated cell counts were drawn from the amplification of reference gene primers. Here immunoSEQ multiplex PCR was the method, and the copy in TCRdb shows in-frame clones only, minus some. The V and J calls and clone size were taken over from that table, and D and trimming were inferred from the DNA. The table has under 250,000 clones, roughly 84% seen once; the top ten hold 15% to 20%. This TCR came from a man aged 45 to 65 with COVID-19, enrolled during active disease. Sample: peripheral blood. The chain has TRBV7-2 and TRBJ2-1, with TRBD2 as a possible D gene (5 bases). The CDR3 loop is CASSSSRGRWGEQFF. The CDR3 nucleotides are TGTGCCAGCAGCTCCTCCCGAGGGCGATGGGGTGAGCAGTTCTTC.